Listed here are 28 T cell receptor beta chains from one sample, sequenced in a study of shared clonotypes between healthy human individuals (dated by TCRdb to about 2020). Library preparation employed the immunoSEQ multiplex PCR assay. This immuneACCESS table, as held by TCRdb, lists in-frame sequences with V and J called but not all clones. Of the missing ones, under half trace to an unresolved V gene in checked studies; the others have no known cause. For this sample the table gives over 750,000 clones, of which around 96% were detected only once. The ten largest make up under 0.25% of the sample. CD8 naive samples were obtained by positive selection for CCR7 among CD45RO-negative cells, yielding a CD45RA+CCR7+ population from which TemRA cells were excluded. Sequences were obtained from naive CD8+ T cells sorted from blood. This sample's cell subset or site label indicates: CD45RA+CCR7+. These receptors were obtained from a man younger than 45 in good health.

CDR3 in amino acids: CASSLGGQIPFF. The CDR3 region has the DNA TGTGCCAGCAGTTTGGGGGGACAGATCCCTTTCTTT. This rearrangement joins TRBV27 to TRBJ1-1; TRBD1 agrees at 7 bases. The CDR3 runs 12 residues. Germline V gene data show CDR1 as MNHEY and CDR2 as SMNVEV (reference sequence). Germline trimming cut 3 bases from V and 12 bases from J; bases unmatched to any gene: 7.

This chain uses TRBV18 with TRBJ2-3, with D uncertain. V lost 1 base, J lost 4 bases, and 6 bases lay in between. The CDR3 loop spans 13 amino acids. Per germline, CDR1 KGHSH and CDR2 LQKENI. The CDR3, as DNA: TGTGCCAGCTCACCACTGGTATCAGATACGCAGTATTTT. Its translation is CASSPLVSDTQYF.

The genes are TRBV11-2 and TRBJ1-2; D perhaps matches TRBD1 (5 bases). Looked up from germline, CDR1 is SGHAT and CDR2 is FQNNGV. The CDR3 covers 16 residues. Deletions cut 6 bases from V and 2 bases from J, with 19 bases between. For the CDR3, the DNA is TGTGCCAGCAGAACCCTACTGGGGGGAGGCAACTATGGCTACACCTTC. Its translation: CASRTLLGGGNYGYTF.

This clone appeared once. This chain links TRBV25-1 with TRBJ2-5, with a possible D match to TRBD1 (6 bases). V lost 10 bases and J lost 5, with 17 bases in between. The CDR3 covers 13 residues. CDR1 is MGHDK and CDR2 is SYGVNS in the germline V gene. This chain's CDR3 is CATGQGSRETQYF. The CDR3 DNA reads as TGTGCCACTGGTCAGGGGTCGCGGGAGACCCAGTACTTC.

The chain has TRBV2 and TRBJ2-3; 9 bases align to TRBD2. Germline V gene sequence: CDR1 SNHLY, CDR2 FYNNEI. With 5 bases clipped from V and 3 bases from J, the junction kept 3 bases outside the gene matches. The CDR3 sequence is 14 residues long. In nucleotides, the CDR3 is TGTGCCAGCAGTAGAAGCGGGGGGACAGATACGCAGTATTTT. Its translation is CASSRSGGTDTQYF.

The V and J genes are TRBV7-9 and TRBJ2-2; D gene unclear. The CDR3 is 14 amino acids. V dropped 3 bases and J dropped 8 bases, with 13 bases sitting between them. Germline assignment: CDR1 SEHNR and CDR2 FQNEAQ (reference sequence). The CDR3 region has the DNA TGTGCCAGCAGCTTCGCCGAAGGGCCTGGGGAGCTGTTTTTT. Encoded protein: CASSFAEGPGELFF.

This chain joins TRBV7-9 and TRBJ2-1; tentative D call: TRBD2 (6 bases). In germline, CDR1 is SEHNR, CDR2 FQNEAQ (reference sequence). This CDR3 contains 13 residues. Between the trimmed V and J ends, which lost 10 bases and 9 bases, there was a span of 19 bases. CDR3 protein: CATRLGTQREQFF. The CDR3 nucleotides are TGTGCCACCCGACTAGGAACCCAACGTGAGCAGTTCTTC.

The chain recombines TRBV6-5 with TRBJ2-7; tentative D call: TRBD1 (5 bases). Germline values: CDR1 MNHEY, CDR2 SVGAGI. The V end was cut by 2 bases, the J end by 5 bases, with 10 bases between. The length of the CDR3 is 13 residues. CDR3 residues: CASSYKQVNEQYF. The DNA of the CDR3 is TGTGCCAGCAGTTACAAACAGGTGAACGAGCAGTACTTC.

V usage is TRBV5-1 and J usage is TRBJ2-7, with 8 bases identical to TRBD2. The V gene end was trimmed by 2 bases and the J gene end by 4 bases; junction bases not matched to a gene: 5. This CDR3 has 14 amino acids. Germline V gives CDR1 SGHRS, CDR2 YFSETQ. The DNA for the CDR3 is TGCGCCAGCAGCTTTGCGGGGGGAACTTACGAGCAGTACTTC. Protein sequence: CASSFAGGTYEQYF. The whole variable domain, remainder taken from reference TRBV5-1 and TRBJ2-7, is KAGVTQTPRYLIKTRGQQVTLSCSPISGHRSVSWYQQTPGQGLQFLFEYFSETQRNKGNFPGRFSGRQFSNSRSEMNVSTLELGDSALYLCASSFAGGTYEQYFGPGTRLTVT.

As to this clone: At the DNA level, this CDR3 is encoded by other sequences in the same sample as well. DNA for the CDR3: TGTGCCAGCTGGGGAGGGACTGAAGCTTTCTTT. Its translation: CASWGGTEAFF. The genes are TRBV2 and TRBJ1-1; unclear D gene. The V and J ends lost 8 bases and 5 bases respectively, with 9 bases between them. CDR3 length: 11 amino acids. Per the germline V gene, CDR1 is SNHLY and CDR2 is FYNNEI.

V gene TRBV27 combines with J gene TRBJ2-1, with 10 nucleotides matching TRBD2. With V trimmed by 6 bases and J by 5 bases, 7 bases remained unmatched. Germline V lookup: CDR1 MNHEY, CDR2 SMNVEV (reference sequence). The CDR3 runs to 15 residues. The CDR3 protein is CASRASSGRDNEQFF. In DNA form, the CDR3 reads TGTGCCAGCAGGGCCTCTAGCGGGAGAGACAATGAGCAGTTCTTC.

The chain employs TRBV4-2 and TRBJ1-5, with D tentatively TRBD1 (5 bases). V was clipped by 0 bases and J by 0 bases, with 18 bases between them. Germline V gene data show CDR1 as LGHNA and CDR2 as YNFKEQ. The CDR3 loop spans 19 amino acids. CDR3 sequence (DNA): TGTGCCAGCAGCCAAGAACCCGGGACGGGAGGATATAGCAATCAGCCCCAGCATTTT. This encodes CASSQEPGTGGYSNQPQHF.

The chain links TRBV7-2 to TRBJ2-5; D remains ambiguous. The CDR3 consists of 14 residues. Trimming took 1 base from V and 4 from J, leaving 10 bases between them. The germline CDR1 and CDR2 sequences are SGHTA and FQGNSA. CDR3 sequence reads: CASSLEGWLETQYF. The CDR3 coding sequence is TGTGCCAGCAGCTTAGAAGGGTGGTTAGAGACCCAGTACTTC.

This clone was seen just once. J is TRBJ1-5 and V is TRBV19; maybe TRBD1 (6 bases). This CDR3 has 16 residues. Trimming removed 1 base at V and 5 bases at J, with 15 bases between. Per germline, CDR1 LNHDA and CDR2 SQIVND (reference sequence). The CDR3 region has the DNA TGTGCCAGTAGTATAGGCCACACAGGGACGCATCAGCCCCAGCATTTT. This codes for CASSIGHTGTHQPQHF.

The chain's CDR3 is CASSPTVSGSYEQYF. The CDR3 nucleotides are TGTGCCAGCAGCCCTACAGTCTCTGGCTCCTACGAGCAGTACTTC. The rearrangement uses TRBV4-2 and TRBJ2-7; no definite D call. The germline CDR1 and CDR2 sequences are LGHNA and YNFKEQ. The CDR3 has 15 residues. Between the trimmed V and J ends, which lost 4 bases and 0 bases, there was a span of 13 bases.

Only one count was recorded for this clone. The chain combines TRBV2 with TRBJ2-7; D gene unclear. The CDR3 has 12 amino acids. V was cut by 9 bases and J by 0 bases, with 9 bases left in between. In germline, CDR1 is SNHLY, CDR2 FYNNEI. The CDR3 nucleotides are TGTGCCAGAGGACGGAGCTCCTACGAGCAGTACTTC. Protein product: CARGRSSYEQYF.

The V and J genes are TRBV6-6 and TRBJ2-1; 7 bases are shared with TRBD2. Germline V gives CDR1 MNHNY, CDR2 SVGAGI (reference sequence). The V and J ends lost 10 bases and 4 bases, in that order; junction bases with no gene match: 13. There are 15 residues in the CDR3. The CDR3 here is CATTVGLADYNEQFF. In nucleotides, the CDR3 is TGTGCCACCACGGTAGGGCTAGCGGATTACAATGAGCAGTTCTTC.

The gene calls are TRBV9 and TRBJ2-1, with unresolved D. Germline-derived CDR1 and CDR2 are SGDLS and YYNGEE. The V end lost 0 bases, the J end lost 1 base, and 8 bases lay between the germline ends. The CDR3 totals 15 residues. The CDR3 here is CASSVAVSSYNEQFF. CDR3 coding DNA: TGTGCCAGCAGCGTAGCTGTCAGTTCCTACAATGAGCAGTTCTTC.

This chain connects TRBV7-9 to TRBJ2-7; D remains ambiguous. The CDR3 has 13 residues. Trimming pared 1 base from V and 0 bases from J, leaving 4 bases between. CDR1 is SEHNR, CDR2 FQNEAQ, per germline (reference sequence). CDR3: CASSLGFSYEQYF. DNA of the CDR3: TGTGCCAGCAGCTTAGGTTTCTCCTACGAGCAGTACTTC.

This sequence joins TRBV4-3 and TRBJ1-5, with 7 bases matching TRBD1. CDR3 length: 17 residues. J was trimmed by 4 bases and V by 0 bases; bases with no gene match: 9. Germline lookup yields CDR1 LGHNA and CDR2 YSLEER. The CDR3: CASSQDRKGGPNQPQHF. The CDR3 DNA reads as TGCGCCAGCAGCCAAGATCGGAAAGGGGGCCCTAATCAGCCCCAGCATTTT.

CDR3: CASSPGRYTDTQYF. The CDR3 region has the DNA TGTGCCAGCAGCCCCGGGAGATACACAGATACGCAGTATTTT. V gene TRBV9 combines with J gene TRBJ2-3, with D perhaps matching TRBD2 (6 bases). Germline-derived CDR1 and CDR2 are SGDLS and YYNGEE. This CDR3 contains 14 residues. Trimming left V 4 bases short and J 2 bases short, with 11 bases between.

The rearrangement links TRBV6-6 to TRBJ2-2; 7 bases are a match to TRBD1. Per germline, CDR1 MNHNY and CDR2 SVGAGI (reference sequence). V gave up 6 bases and J gave up 6 bases; unmatched junction bases: 1. The CDR3 is made up of 12 amino acids. The CDR3 nucleotides are TGTGCCAGCAGGACAGGGCCCGGGGAGCTGTTTTTT. It encodes CASRTGPGELFF.

Written as DNA, the CDR3 is TGCGCCAGCAGCCCCTATTACGGACTAGCGGGACACACCGGGGAGCTGTTTTTT. Its protein product is CASSPYYGLAGHTGELFF. The J gene is TRBJ2-2, the V gene TRBV5-1; 12 bases are shared with TRBD2. From germline, CDR1 is SGHRS and CDR2 YFSETQ. This CDR3 spans 18 amino acids. Trimming removed 4 bases from V and 3 bases from J; junction bases left unmatched: 10.

The CDR3 DNA sequence: TGTGCCAGCAGCTTTTCTCAAGGCTTATTCAATTCCTACGAGCAGTACTTC. Translation: CASSFSQGLFNSYEQYF. The genes are TRBV5-5 and TRBJ2-7, with D unclear. The CDR3 length is 17 residues. The V gene lost 2 bases and the J gene lost 1 base, with 19 bases spanning the gap. From germline, CDR1 is SGHKS and CDR2 YYEKEE (reference sequence).

The genes are TRBV29-1 and TRBJ1-2; D not certain. CDR3 length equals 11 residues. The ends were cut back, 6 bases at V and 8 bases at J, with 13 bases in the middle. The V gene's germline CDR1 is SQVTM and CDR2 ANQGSEA. The CDR3 coding sequence is TGCAGCGTGACGGGCCGCCACGGCTACACCTTC. It yields the protein CSVTGRHGYTF.

The J gene is TRBJ2-2, the V gene TRBV19; D tentatively reads TRBD1 or TRBD2 (5 bases each). This CDR3 has 15 amino acids. Germline V CDR1 and CDR2: LNHDA, SQIVND (reference sequence). The V gene lost 5 bases and the J gene lost 3 bases, with 13 bases spanning the gap. The CDR3 DNA is TGTGCCAGTAGTTCCCGGGACCGCTACACCGGGGAGCTGTTTTTT. As protein: CASSSRDRYTGELFF.

This rearrangement joins TRBV7-9 to TRBJ2-1; D unresolved. The V gene's germline CDR1 is SEHNR and CDR2 FQNEAQ (reference sequence). The V end was cut by 6 bases, the J end by 0 bases, with 15 bases between. The CDR3 has 16 residues. The CDR3 DNA sequence: TGTGCCAGCAGTTGGAGCGAGAAGTCCTCCTACAATGAGCAGTTCTTC. Protein: CASSWSEKSSYNEQFF.

V usage is TRBV15 and J usage is TRBJ2-2, with D possibly being TRBD2 (5 bases). This CDR3 region has 15 residues. V lost 5 bases, J lost 7 bases, and 17 bases lay in between. Germline CDR1 LNHNV, CDR2 YYDKDF (reference sequence). The CDR3 protein is CATSPDASEGGELFF. The DNA of the CDR3 is TGTGCCACCAGCCCGGACGCATCCGAGGGCGGGGAGCTGTTTTTT.